Listed below are T cell receptor beta chains from one sample, sequenced in a study of cytomegalovirus exposure and HLA in healthy donors. This table comes from immunoSEQ multiplex PCR, and its TCRdb copy is limited to in-frame clones, with some not included. This sample carries about 120,000 clones, 81% of them seen once, and the ten largest clones take around 1.9%. Specimen: PBMCs. The receptors derive from a man between 35 and 55 years old in good health and CMV-seronegative. CDR3s include the opening cysteine and the closing phenylalanine or tryptophan. A D gene is named only where the DNA matches it firmly. Only some rows state a clone size, as once, few, many or a class for expanded clones.

TGTGCCAGCAGTTACCGGGATTGGAACACTGAAGCTTTCTTT | CASSYRDWNTEAFF | TRBV6-5 | - | 14 | - | TRBJ1-1
TGCGCCAGCAGCTTGGGGGACAGGGGAAGCTATGGCTACACCTTC | CASSLGDRGSYGYTF | TRBV5-1 | TRBD1 | 15 | - | TRBJ1-2
TGTGCCAGCAGCCGGGGACTAGAATTGACAGATACGCAGTATTTT | CASSRGLELTDTQYF | TRBV6-5 | TRBD2 | 15 | - | TRBJ2-3
TGTGCCAGCAGCCAGACAGGGGAAGGTGATGAGCAGTTCTTC | CASSQTGEGDEQFF | TRBV5-6 | TRBD1 | 14 | - | TRBJ2-1
TGTGCCAGCAGCTACGAAGCGGGAGAGCAGTTCTTC | CASSYEAGEQFF | TRBV5-4 | TRBD2 | 12 | - | TRBJ2-1
TGCGCCAGCAGCCAACAACAGGGTTTGAACACTGAAGCTTTCTTT | CASSQQQGLNTEAFF | TRBV4-1 | - | 15 | - | TRBJ1-1
TGTGCCAGCAGCGTAGGAGGGTTTGGGGGGAAAAACACTGAAGCTTTCTTT | CASSVGGFGGKNTEAFF | TRBV9 | - | 17 | - | TRBJ1-1
TGTGCCACCAGCAGAGTCGCGGGGTTCAGCTCTGGAAACACCATATATTTT | CATSRVAGFSSGNTIYF | TRBV15 | - | 17 | - | TRBJ1-3
TGTGCCAGCAGTTTCGACAGGAATCCTGAAGCTTTCTTT | CASSFDRNPEAFF | TRBV2 | - | 13 | - | TRBJ1-1
TGTGCCAGCAGTCCACAAGCCTACGAGCAGTACTTC | CASSPQAYEQYF | TRBV28 | - | 12 | few | TRBJ2-7
TGTGCCTGGAGTCTTCTGAGTACCCAGTACTTC | CAWSLLSTQYF | TRBV30 | - | 11 | - | TRBJ2-5
TGTGCCAGCAGCCCAACAGGGGGCCGAGGGGGGGAGCAGTACTTC | CASSPTGGRGGEQYF | TRBV7-9 | TRBD1 | 15 | - | TRBJ2-7
TGTGCCAGTTCCCGGGTCCTCAACACTGAAGCTTTCTTT | CASSRVLNTEAFF | TRBV19 | - | 13 | - | TRBJ1-1
TGCGCCAGCAGCCAGCCCGGAGGTCCCGGGGAGCTGTTTTTT | CASSQPGGPGELFF | TRBV4-3 | - | 14 | - | TRBJ2-2
TGTGCCAGCGCGACAGGCGGGCTCATCTCCTACGAGCAGTACTTC | CASATGGLISYEQYF | TRBV27 | - | 15 | - | TRBJ2-7
TGCGCCAGCAGCTTAACCGGGACAGGGGCTGAAGCTTTCTTT | CASSLTGTGAEAFF | TRBV5-1 | TRBD1 | 14 | few | TRBJ1-1
TGTGCCAGCAGCTTAGCTCAATGGGGACAGGGGGCCTACGAGCAGTACTTC | CASSLAQWGQGAYEQYF | TRBV7-6 | TRBD1 | 17 | - | TRBJ2-7
TGTGCCAGCAGTGAAGGGGACAACATGAATTCACCCCTCCACTTT | CASSEGDNMNSPLHF | TRBV2 | - | 15 | few | TRBJ1-6
TGTGCCAGCAGTTCTGACAGTAAGGGGGGCAATCAGCCCCAGCATTTT | CASSSDSKGGNQPQHF | TRBV28 | - | 16 | - | TRBJ1-5
TGCAGTGGGGCTAGGGGCAATGAGCAGTTCTTC | CSGARGNEQFF | TRBV20-1 | - | 11 | - | TRBJ2-1
TGTGCCAGTAGTCTTGGAGGAACTAATGAAAAACTGTTTTTT | CASSLGGTNEKLFF | TRBV19 | - | 14 | - | TRBJ1-4
TGTGCCAGCAGCCCCCTCGCCGGGGGTGCTAACTATGGCTACACCTTC | CASSPLAGGANYGYTF | TRBV7-8 | - | 16 | - | TRBJ1-2
TGTGCCAGTGGGGGACAGTACGAAAAACTGTTTTTT | CASGGQYEKLFF | TRBV28 | TRBD1 | 12 | - | TRBJ1-4
TGTGCCAGTAGTATCCTTAGCCCAGCTAGCGGGAGCACAGATACGCAGTATTTT | CASSILSPASGSTDTQYF | TRBV19 | TRBD2 | 18 | - | TRBJ2-3
TGTGCCAGCAGAGTGGGGGGGGGTGCTGAGACCCAGTACTTC | CASRVGGGAETQYF | TRBV6-6 | TRBD2 | 14 | - | TRBJ2-5
TGTGCCAGCAGTTCCATCGGGCCTAGCGGCCACAATGAGCAGTTCTTC | CASSSIGPSGHNEQFF | TRBV27 | TRBD2 | 16 | - | TRBJ2-1
TGTGCCAGCTCACCACCCGGACTAGCGGGGGCTGCCTACGAGCAGTACTTC | CASSPPGLAGAAYEQYF | TRBV18 | TRBD2 | 17 | - | TRBJ2-7
TGTGCCAACCGACGGCGAGACAGGTCACCCTTAGAGCAGTACTTC | CANRRRDRSPLEQYF | TRBV21-1 | - | 15 | once | TRBJ2-7
TGTGCCAGCAGCTTAGATCAGGGCGTCCTGACTTTC | CASSLDQGVLTF | TRBV11-2 | - | 12 | - | TRBJ2-6
TGTGCCGGCAGTTCACAGGGTTCTGCTGGCTACACCTTC | CAGSSQGSAGYTF | TRBV2 | - | 13 | - | TRBJ1-2
TGTGCCAGCAGTCGCTTAGCGGGGGAAACAGATACGCAGTATTTT | CASSRLAGETDTQYF | TRBV25-1 | TRBD2 | 15 | - | TRBJ2-3